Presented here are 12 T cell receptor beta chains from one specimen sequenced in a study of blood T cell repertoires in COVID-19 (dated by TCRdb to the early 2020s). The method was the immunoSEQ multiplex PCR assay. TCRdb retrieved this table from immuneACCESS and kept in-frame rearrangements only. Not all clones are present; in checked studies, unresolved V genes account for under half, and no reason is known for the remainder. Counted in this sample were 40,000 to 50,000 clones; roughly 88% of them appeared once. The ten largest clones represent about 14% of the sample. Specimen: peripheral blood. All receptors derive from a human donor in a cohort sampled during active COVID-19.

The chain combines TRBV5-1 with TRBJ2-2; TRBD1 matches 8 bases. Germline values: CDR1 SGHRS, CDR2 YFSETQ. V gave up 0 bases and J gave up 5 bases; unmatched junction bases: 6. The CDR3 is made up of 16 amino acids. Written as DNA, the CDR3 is TGCGCCAGCAGCTTGGGCACAGGGGGAAAAACCGGGGAGCTGTTTTTT. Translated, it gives CASSLGTGGKTGELFF.

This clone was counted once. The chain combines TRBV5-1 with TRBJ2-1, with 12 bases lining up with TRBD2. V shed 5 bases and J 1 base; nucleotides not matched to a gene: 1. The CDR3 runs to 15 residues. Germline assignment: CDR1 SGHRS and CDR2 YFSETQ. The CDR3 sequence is CASRTSGGSYNEQFF. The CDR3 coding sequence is TGCGCCAGCAGAACTAGCGGGGGGTCCTACAATGAGCAGTTCTTC.

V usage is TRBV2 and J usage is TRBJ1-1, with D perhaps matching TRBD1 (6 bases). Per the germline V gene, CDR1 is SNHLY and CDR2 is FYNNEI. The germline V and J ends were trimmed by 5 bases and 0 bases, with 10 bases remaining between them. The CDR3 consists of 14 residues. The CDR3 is CASSSTGVNTEAFF. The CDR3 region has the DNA TGTGCCAGCAGTTCGACAGGAGTGAACACTGAAGCTTTCTTT.

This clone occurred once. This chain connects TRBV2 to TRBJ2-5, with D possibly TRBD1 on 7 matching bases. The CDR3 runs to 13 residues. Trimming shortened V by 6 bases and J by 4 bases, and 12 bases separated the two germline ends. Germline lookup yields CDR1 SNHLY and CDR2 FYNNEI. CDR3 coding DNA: TGTGCCAGCAGCCGGAGGGGGCCAGAGACCCAGTACTTC. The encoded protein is CASSRRGPETQYF.

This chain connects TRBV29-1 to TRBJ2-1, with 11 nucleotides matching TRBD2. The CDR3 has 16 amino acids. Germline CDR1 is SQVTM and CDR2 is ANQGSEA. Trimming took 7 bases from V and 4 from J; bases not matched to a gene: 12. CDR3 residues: CSGVDQTSGKYNEQFF. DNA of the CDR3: TGCAGCGGTGTAGACCAGACTAGCGGGAAATACAATGAGCAGTTCTTC.

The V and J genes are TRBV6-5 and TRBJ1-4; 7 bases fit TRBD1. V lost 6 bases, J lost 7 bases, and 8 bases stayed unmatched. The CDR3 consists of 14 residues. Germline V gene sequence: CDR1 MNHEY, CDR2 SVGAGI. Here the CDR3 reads CASRDRVETEKLFF. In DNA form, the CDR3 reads TGTGCCAGCAGAGACAGGGTCGAAACTGAAAAACTGTTTTTT.

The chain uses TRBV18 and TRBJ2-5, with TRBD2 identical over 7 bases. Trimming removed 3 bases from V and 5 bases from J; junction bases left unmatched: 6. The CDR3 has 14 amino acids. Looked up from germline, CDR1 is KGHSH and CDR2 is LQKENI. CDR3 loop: CASSPSGGSETQYF. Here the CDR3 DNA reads TGTGCCAGCTCACCGTCGGGGGGATCGGAGACCCAGTACTTC.

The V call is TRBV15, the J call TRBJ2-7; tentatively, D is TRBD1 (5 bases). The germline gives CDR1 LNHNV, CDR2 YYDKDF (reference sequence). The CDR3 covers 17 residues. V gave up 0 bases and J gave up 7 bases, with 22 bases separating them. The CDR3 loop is CATSRDYRRGPIVEQYF. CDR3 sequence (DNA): TGTGCCACCAGCAGAGATTACAGAAGGGGCCCTATTGTGGAGCAGTACTTC. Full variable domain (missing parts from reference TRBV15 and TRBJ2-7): DAMVIQNPRYQVTQFGKPVTLSCSQTLNHNVMYWYQQKSSQAPKLLFHYYDKDFNNEADTPDNFQSRRPNTSFCFLDIRSPGLGDTAMYLCATSRDYRRGPIVEQYFGPGTRLTVT.

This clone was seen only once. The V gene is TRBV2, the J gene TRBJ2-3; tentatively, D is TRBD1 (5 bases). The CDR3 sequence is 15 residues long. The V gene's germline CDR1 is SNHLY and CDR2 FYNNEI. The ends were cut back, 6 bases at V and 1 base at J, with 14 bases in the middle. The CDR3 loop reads CASSATGHGTDTQYF. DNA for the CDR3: TGTGCCAGCAGCGCAACAGGTCATGGCACAGATACGCAGTATTTT.

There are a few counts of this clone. CDR3 nucleotides: TGTGCCAGCAAAGACACGGTTGTCAATCAGCCCCAGCATTTT. Residues: CASKDTVVNQPQHF. V is TRBV6-6 and J is TRBJ1-5, with D unresolved. Looked up from germline, CDR1 is MNHNY and CDR2 is SVGAGI (reference sequence). V was pared by 7 bases and J by 3 bases, with 13 bases between. This CDR3 has 14 amino acids.

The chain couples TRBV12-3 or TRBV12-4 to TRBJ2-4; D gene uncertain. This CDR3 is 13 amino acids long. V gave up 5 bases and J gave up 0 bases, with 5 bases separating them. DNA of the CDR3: TGTGCCAGCAGTCTCTTAGCCAAAAACATTCAGTACTTC. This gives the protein CASSLLAKNIQYF.

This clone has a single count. The CDR3 loop reads CASSGQTSNSPLHF. The CDR3 coding sequence is TGTGCCAGCAGCGGACAGACCTCTAATTCACCCCTCCACTTT. The chain links TRBV6-5 to TRBJ1-6, with D possibly matching TRBD1 (6 bases). V dropped 6 bases and J dropped 6 bases, with 12 bases sitting between them. The germline V gene has CDR1 MNHEY and CDR2 SVGAGI. The CDR3 is 14 amino acids.